This T cell receptor (beta chain) emerged from a study of T cell responses to AZD1222 COVID-19 vaccine. Turning to this clone: Its target is unknown. Its ends do not fully match the called genes, so a read error is possible.

This CDR3 has 15 residues. In germline, CDR1 is MNHEY, CDR2 SVGAGI. Sequencing used immunoSEQ multiplex PCR; TCRdb keeps in-frame clones, though not all of them. The repertoire holds about 110,000 clones, with about 85% as singletons. The study, taken as a whole, reports: Spike-specific TCR breadth and depth were elevated following two AZD1222 doses. CD4 TCRs covered the whole spike, strongest at regions 160-218 and 743-854. Only six or seven AZD1222 recipients tested seropositive at baseline. The study reported that nearly half of spike-specific TCRs target unmutated variant regions.

This material consisted of peripheral blood, taken on day 0 of AZD1222 vaccination. This sequence joins TRBV6-5 and TRBJ1-1, with D unresolved. This TCR derives from an adult in good health. The CDR3 sequence is CASSDSRMDRTEAFF. The CDR3 DNA is TGTGCCAGCAGTGACTCCAGGATGGATCGCACTGAAGCTTTCTTT.